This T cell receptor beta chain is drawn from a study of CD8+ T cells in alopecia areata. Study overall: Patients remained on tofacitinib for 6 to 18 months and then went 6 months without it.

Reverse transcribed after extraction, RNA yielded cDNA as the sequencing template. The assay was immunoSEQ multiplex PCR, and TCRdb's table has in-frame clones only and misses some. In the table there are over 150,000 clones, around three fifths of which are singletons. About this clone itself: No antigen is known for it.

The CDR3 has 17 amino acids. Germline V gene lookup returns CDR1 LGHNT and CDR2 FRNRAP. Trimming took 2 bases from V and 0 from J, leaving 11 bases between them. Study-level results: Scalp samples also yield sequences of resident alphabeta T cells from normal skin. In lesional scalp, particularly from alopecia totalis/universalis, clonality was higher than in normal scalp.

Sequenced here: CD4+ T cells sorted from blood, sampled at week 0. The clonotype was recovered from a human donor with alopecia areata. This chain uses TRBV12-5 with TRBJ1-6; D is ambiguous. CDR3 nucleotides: TGTGCTAGTGGTTTGAGAGCGGGGAGCTCCTATAATTCACCCCTCCACTTT. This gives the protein CASGLRAGSSYNSPLHF.